This T cell receptor beta chain derives from a study of blood T cell repertoires in COVID-19. As for the study in general: The study drew acute and convalescent COVID-19 samples from the United States, Italy and Spain.

The germline V gene has CDR1 SGDLS and CDR2 YYNGEE. Trimming took 3 bases from V and 4 from J; bases not matched to a gene: 5. The CDR3 runs 14 residues. The data were produced by immunoSEQ multiplex PCR, yet TCRdb's version contains in-frame clones alone and is incomplete. The sample lists 400,000 to 500,000 clones, approximately 90% occurring once. Membership in each cohort depended on participant-reported clinical history. The receptor was derived from a woman aged 35 to 49 who had recovered from COVID-19. The chain links TRBV9 to TRBJ2-5; TRBD2 aligns across 8 bases. The sample was PBMCs or T cells enriched from blood (not recorded which). Here the CDR3 DNA reads TGTGCCAGCAGCGCCTCCGGGACTAGAGAGACCCAGTACTTC. It specifies CASSASGTRETQYF.